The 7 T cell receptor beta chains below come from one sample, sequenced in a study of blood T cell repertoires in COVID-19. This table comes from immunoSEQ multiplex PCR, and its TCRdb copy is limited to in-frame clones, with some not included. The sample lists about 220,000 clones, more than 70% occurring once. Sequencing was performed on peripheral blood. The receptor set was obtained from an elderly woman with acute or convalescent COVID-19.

This chain's CDR3 is CASSQGQGFYTEAFF. In DNA, the CDR3 is TGTGCCAGCAGCCAAGGCCAGGGATTTTACACTGAAGCTTTCTTT. The chain couples TRBV3-1 (or the pseudogene TRBV3-2) to TRBJ1-1, with D perhaps TRBD1 (5 bases). The V gene's germline CDR1 is LGHDT and CDR2 YNNKEL (reference sequence). V was shortened by 1 base and J by 3 bases, with 12 bases between the two germline ends. This CDR3 is built from 15 residues.

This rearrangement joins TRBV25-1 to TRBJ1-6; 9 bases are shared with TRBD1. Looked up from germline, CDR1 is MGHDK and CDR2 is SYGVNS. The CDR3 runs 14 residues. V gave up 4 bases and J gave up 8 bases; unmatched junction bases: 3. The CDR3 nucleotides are TGTGCCAGCAGTGGGACAGGGGTTGATTCACCCCTCCACTTT. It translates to CASSGTGVDSPLHF.

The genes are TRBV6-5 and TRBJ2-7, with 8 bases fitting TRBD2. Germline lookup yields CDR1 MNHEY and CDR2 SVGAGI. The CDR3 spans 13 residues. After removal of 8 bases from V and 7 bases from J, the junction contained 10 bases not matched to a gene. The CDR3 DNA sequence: TGTGCCAGCTTCGGACTAGCCCCGCGGGAGCAGTACTTC. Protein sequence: CASFGLAPREQYF.

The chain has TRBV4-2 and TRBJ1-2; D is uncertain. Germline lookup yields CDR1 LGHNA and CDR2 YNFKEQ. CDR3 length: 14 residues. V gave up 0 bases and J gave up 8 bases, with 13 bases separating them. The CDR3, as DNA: TGTGCCAGCAGCCAAGATAATCTGGGCAACGGCTACACCTTC. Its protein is CASSQDNLGNGYTF.

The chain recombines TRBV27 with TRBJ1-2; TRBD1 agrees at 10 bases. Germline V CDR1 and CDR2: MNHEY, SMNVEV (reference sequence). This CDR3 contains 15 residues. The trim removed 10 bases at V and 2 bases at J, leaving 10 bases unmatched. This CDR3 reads CATFPMGQGNYGYTF. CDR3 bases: TGTGCCACCTTCCCCATGGGACAGGGGAACTATGGCTACACCTTC.

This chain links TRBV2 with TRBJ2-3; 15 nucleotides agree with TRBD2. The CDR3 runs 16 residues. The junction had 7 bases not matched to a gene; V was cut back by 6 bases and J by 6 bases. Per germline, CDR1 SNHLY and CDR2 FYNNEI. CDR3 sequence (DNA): TGTGCCAGCAGCCTAGGACTAGCGGGGGGGCGGGATACGCAGTATTTT. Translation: CASSLGLAGGRDTQYF.

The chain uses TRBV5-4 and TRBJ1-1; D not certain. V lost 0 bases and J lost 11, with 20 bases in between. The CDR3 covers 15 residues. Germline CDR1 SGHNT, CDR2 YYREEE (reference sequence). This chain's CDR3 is CASSLAFESREGAFF. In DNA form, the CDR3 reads TGTGCCAGCAGCTTGGCCTTTGAGTCCCGGGAGGGCGCTTTCTTT.